These T cell receptor beta chains were read from a single sample in a study of shared clonotypes between healthy human individuals. The assay was immunoSEQ multiplex PCR, and TCRdb's table has in-frame clones only and misses some. The repertoire has 1,400,000 or so clones, just under 99% of them found once; the top ten carry roughly 0.35%. The sequenced sample was naive CD4+ T cells sorted from blood. The receptors were sampled from a young man in good health. Both conserved end residues are part of each CDR3. The D gene is left open where the match is weak. Not all rows give a size; the values are once, few, many and, for expanded clones, a class.

NA | TRBJ2-7 | NA | TRBV7-2 | TGTGCCAGCAGCTTATGGGGGCAGGGTGAGCAGTACTTC | CASSLWGQGEQYF
NA | TRBJ1-4 | NA | TRBV18 | TGTGCCAGCTCACCACTTAGAGGAGGTGAAAAACTGTTTTTT | CASSPLRGGEKLFF
NA | TRBJ1-1 | NA | TRBV19 | TGTGCCAGTAGCGCGTATATGGATGAAGCTTTCTTT | CASSAYMDEAFF
NA | TRBJ1-5 | NA | TRBV2 | TGTGCCAGCAGTGTGGACAGATTCAATCAGCCCCAGCATTTT | CASSVDRFNQPQHF
NA | TRBJ1-1 | TRBD1 | TRBV28 | TGTGCCAGCATCCCGGAGGGGACAGGGGGCGCGGGGAACACTGAAGCTTTCTTT | CASIPEGTGGAGNTEAFF
NA | TRBJ2-1 | TRBD2 | TRBV5-1 | TGCGCCAGCAGCTTGGTAACAGCGGGAGGCTATGAGCAGTTCTTC | CASSLVTAGGYEQFF
NA | TRBJ2-2 | TRBD2 | TRBV10-1 | TGCGCCAGCAGTGAGCGCCCGGGGGGGGCCATAGGGGTTAACACCGGGGAGCTGTTTTTT | CASSERPGGAIGVNTGELFF
NA | TRBJ2-7 | TRBD2 | TRBV29-1 | TGCAGCGTGGTTACTAGCGGGAGGGCGTACGAGCAGTACTTC | CSVVTSGRAYEQYF
NA | TRBJ2-7 | TRBD2 | TRBV5-1 | TGCGCCAGCAGCTTGGGACTAGCGGGGGATACCTACGAGCAGTACTTC | CASSLGLAGDTYEQYF
NA | TRBJ2-7 | TRBD2 | TRBV6-5 | TGTGCCAGCAGTTACGGGAGGGCCCCCCTCTACGAGCAGTACTTC | CASSYGRAPLYEQYF
NA | TRBJ2-3 | TRBD2 | TRBV9 | TGTGCCAGCAGCGGTAGCGGGAGTAGGGCAGATACGCAGTATTTT | CASSGSGSRADTQYF
NA | TRBJ2-5 | NA | TRBV7-9 | TGTGCCAGCAGCCGTAGCGGGACAGGAAGGTACCAAGAGACCCAGTACTTC | CASSRSGTGRYQETQYF
once | TRBJ2-1 | NA | TRBV6-5 | TGTGCCAGCAGTTTCCTAGGGCCATACAATGAGCAGTTCTTC | CASSFLGPYNEQFF
NA | TRBJ2-2 | TRBD2 | TRBV6-5 | TGTGCCAGCAGCCAAACTAGCGGGAGGGCCCGGGAGCTGTTTTTT | CASSQTSGRARELFF
once | TRBJ2-3 | NA | TRBV18 | TGTGCCAGCTCACGGAGGGACACAGATACGCAGTATTTT | CASSRRDTDTQYF
NA | TRBJ2-7 | NA | TRBV7-9 | TGTGCCAGCAGCTTGCAGGCCTACGAGCAGTACTTC | CASSLQAYEQYF
NA | TRBJ2-1 | NA | TRBV7-8 | TGTGCCAGCAGCCCACGCGGGCGGACCTCCTACAATGAGCAGTTCTTC | CASSPRGRTSYNEQFF
NA | TRBJ2-3 | NA | TRBV7-3 | TGTGCCAGCAGCTCCGCCACAGATACGCAGTATTTT | CASSSATDTQYF
NA | TRBJ2-3 | TRBD1 | TRBV5-1 | TGCGCCAGCAGCTCCGGACAGGGCGTTGGAGATACGCAGTATTTT | CASSSGQGVGDTQYF
NA | TRBJ1-4 | TRBD1 | TRBV6-5 | TGTGCCAGCAGCCCCCAGACAGGGTCCGAAAAACTGTTTTTT | CASSPQTGSEKLFF
NA | TRBJ1-4 | NA | TRBV25-1 | TGTGCCAGCAGTGAATGGACCATGGGTGAAAAACTGTTTTTT | CASSEWTMGEKLFF
NA | TRBJ2-1 | TRBD2 | TRBV5-4 | TGTGCCAGCAGCTTGGAACTAGCGGGTCCCAATGAGCAGTTCTTC | CASSLELAGPNEQFF
NA | TRBJ1-5 | NA | TRBV18 | TGTGCCAGCTCACCAGAGGGGGGGTTCAATCAGCCCCAGCATTTT | CASSPEGGFNQPQHF
NA | TRBJ1-4 | NA | TRBV5-1 | TGCGCCAGCAGCTTCGGGACGCTGAATGAAAAACTGTTTTTT | CASSFGTLNEKLFF
NA | TRBJ1-2 | TRBD1 | TRBV5-3 | TGTGCCAGAAGCTCGGAAATTAGGGGGCGCTCTGGCTACACCTTC | CARSSEIRGRSGYTF
NA | TRBJ1-2 | NA | TRBV5-5 | TGTGCCAGCAACCCCCTAACCCAGGGGGGCTACACCTTC | CASNPLTQGGYTF
NA | TRBJ2-1 | NA | TRBV29-1 | TGCAGCGAACGGGGAGGGACAGATACCTACAATGAGCAGTTCTTC | CSERGGTDTYNEQFF
once | TRBJ1-1 | TRBD1 | TRBV5-4 | TGTGCCAGCAGCCACCCCCGGGACAGGGGTGACACTGAAGCTTTCTTT | CASSHPRDRGDTEAFF